The 6 T cell receptor beta chains below all came from one sample that was sequenced in a study of blood T cell repertoires in COVID-19. Sequencing used immunoSEQ multiplex PCR; TCRdb keeps in-frame clones, though not all of them. The top ten hold approximately 3% of the sample, which has about 87,000 clones, roughly 88% seen once. Sequencing was carried out using peripheral blood. The receptor source for this set is a woman older than 75 with COVID-19, enrolled during active disease.

The V call is TRBV7-2, the J call TRBJ2-5, with 12 bases fitting TRBD2. The germline CDR1 and CDR2 sequences are SGHTA and FQGNSA. V shed 0 bases and J 7 bases; nucleotides not matched to a gene: 9. CDR3 length: 17 residues. CDR3 DNA: TGTGCCAGCAGCTTAGCTGAGGCTAGCGGGGGGGAGGTGACCCAGTACTTC. This encodes CASSLAEASGGEVTQYF.

CDR3 coding DNA: TGTGCCAGCAGCTCCCTGGGAGGGAGTGACTATGGCTACACCTTC. Translated: CASSSLGGSDYGYTF. The rearrangement joins TRBV6-6 to TRBJ1-2; no reliable D call. Germline lookup yields CDR1 MNHNY and CDR2 SVGAGI (reference sequence). This CDR3 comprises 15 residues. V was trimmed by 6 bases and J by 3 bases, leaving 17 bases between them.

V usage is TRBV11-1 and J usage is TRBJ2-7; 8 bases match TRBD1. The CDR3 covers 15 residues. Germline V gene data show CDR1 as SGHAT and CDR2 as FQDESV (reference sequence). After removal of 5 bases from V and 1 base from J, the junction contained 7 bases not matched to a gene. The CDR3 sequence is CASSPRQGLSYEQYF. The CDR3 bases are TGTGCCAGCAGCCCCAGACAGGGGCTATCCTACGAGCAGTACTTC.

This chain joins TRBV6-5 and TRBJ1-5, with D tentatively TRBD1 (6 bases). Germline V CDR1 and CDR2: MNHEY, SVGAGI. Trimming took off 6 bases at V and 6 bases at J, with 15 bases between the two ends. This CDR3 has 14 residues. The CDR3 DNA follows: TGTGCCAGCAGGAGAGCAGGGGCAGGTCAGCCCCAGCATTTT. Translated: CASRRAGAGQPQHF.

The rearrangement links TRBV9 to TRBJ1-2; unclear D gene. This CDR3 is built from 15 residues. Between the trimmed V and J ends, which lost 2 bases and 4 bases, there was a span of 15 bases. Germline assignment: CDR1 SGDLS and CDR2 YYNGEE. The CDR3 DNA reads TGTGCCAGCAGCGTGGGCAGCCAGGCCATCTATGGCTACACCTTC. Its protein is CASSVGSQAIYGYTF.

J is TRBJ1-4 and V is TRBV9; D remains ambiguous. CDR1 and CDR2 (germline): SGDLS, YYNGEE. CDR3 length equals 14 residues. The germline V and J ends were trimmed by 0 bases and 8 bases, with 11 bases remaining between them. This chain's CDR3 is CASSVEPGIEKLFF. As DNA, the CDR3 is TGTGCCAGCAGCGTAGAACCGGGGATCGAAAAACTGTTTTTT.